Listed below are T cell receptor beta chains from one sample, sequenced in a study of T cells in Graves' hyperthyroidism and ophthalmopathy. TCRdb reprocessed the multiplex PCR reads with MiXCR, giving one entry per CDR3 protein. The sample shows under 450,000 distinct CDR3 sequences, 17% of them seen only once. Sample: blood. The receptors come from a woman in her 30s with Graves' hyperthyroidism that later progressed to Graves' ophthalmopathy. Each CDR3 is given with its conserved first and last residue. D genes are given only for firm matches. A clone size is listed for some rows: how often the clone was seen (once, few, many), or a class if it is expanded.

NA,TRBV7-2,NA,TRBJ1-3,TGTGCCAGCAGCCTATCCCGGGGCAGGTTACGGCCTGGAAACACCATATATTTT,CASSLSRGRLRPGNTIYF
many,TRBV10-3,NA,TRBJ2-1,TGTGCCATCAGTGAGCCACCTCGGAACAATGAGCAGTTCTTC,CAISEPPRNNEQFF
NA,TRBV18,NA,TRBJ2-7,TGTGCCAGCTCCCCCCGCGTGGGTTCGGTCTTATCCTACGAGCAGTACTTC,CASSPRVGSVLSYEQYF
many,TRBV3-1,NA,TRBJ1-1,TGTGCCAGCAGGAAGGGAGGTAATCAGAAAGCTTTCTTT,CASRKGGNQKAFF
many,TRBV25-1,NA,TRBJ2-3,TGTGCCAGCAGTGAAGTTTGGCGGGGGGACAGATTAAAAAAGAACACAGATACGCAGTATTTT,CASSEVWRGDRLKKNTDTQYF
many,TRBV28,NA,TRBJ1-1,TGTGCCAGCAGTTCCCCGACAGAAACGAACACTGAAGCTTTCTTT,CASSSPTETNTEAFF
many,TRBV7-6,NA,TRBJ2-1,TGTGCCAGCAGCTTGAGAAGCTACAATGAGCAGTTCTTC,CASSLRSYNEQFF
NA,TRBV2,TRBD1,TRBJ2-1,TGTGCCAGCAGCCTCACACGAGACAGGGTCGCCTACAATGAGCAGTTCTTC,CASSLTRDRVAYNEQFF
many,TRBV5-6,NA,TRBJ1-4,TGTGCCAGCAGCCCCGCGGCAGGGGTGGGAGAAAAACTGTTTTTT,CASSPAAGVGEKLFF
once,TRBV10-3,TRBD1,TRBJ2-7,TGTGCCACGCAAGCAGGGGGACCGTTTGCCTACGAGCAGTACTTC,CATQAGGPFAYEQYF
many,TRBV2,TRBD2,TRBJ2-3,TGTGCCAGCAGTGGGACTAGCTCCGGCACAGATACGCAGTATTTT,CASSGTSSGTDTQYF
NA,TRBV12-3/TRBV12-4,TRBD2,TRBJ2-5,TGTGCCAGCGCCTCCGGGGGGAGAGAGACCCAGTACTTC,CASASGGRETQYF
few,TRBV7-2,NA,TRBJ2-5,TGTGCCAGCAGCTTAGGGGGAACCCCGGGGGGCTGGGAGACCCAGTACTTC,CASSLGGTPGGWETQYF
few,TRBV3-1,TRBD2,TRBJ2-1,TGTGCCAGCAGCCTCGACCTAGGACTAGGCGGGAGTGAGCAGTTCTTC,CASSLDLGLGGSEQFF
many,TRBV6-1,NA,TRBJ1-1,TGTGCCAGCAGTTCACGATACGGGGAAGCTTTCTTT,CASSSRYGEAFF
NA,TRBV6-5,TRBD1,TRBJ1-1,TGTGCCAGCAGTTGGGACAGGGTTTCTCCTGAAGCTTTCTTT,CASSWDRVSPEAFF
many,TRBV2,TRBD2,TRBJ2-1,TGTGCCAGCAGTGGACTAGCGGGAGCCAATGAGCAGTTCTTC,CASSGLAGANEQFF
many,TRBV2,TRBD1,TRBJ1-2,TGTGCCAGCAGTGTGACAGGGGAGTATGGCTACACCTTC,CASSVTGEYGYTF
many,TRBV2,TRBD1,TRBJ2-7,TGTGCCAGCAGGACAGGGAGCCTCTCCGAGCAGTACTTC,CASRTGSLSEQYF
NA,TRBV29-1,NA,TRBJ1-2,TGCAGCGGGCGGACACGGAATGGCTACACCTTC,CSGRTRNGYTF
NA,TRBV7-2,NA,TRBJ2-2,TGTGCCAGCAGCTGGACGGGGTCTGGTCCCGGGGAGCTGTTTTTT,CASSWTGSGPGELFF
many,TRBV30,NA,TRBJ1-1,TGTGCCTGGGTGGGGGACGGTGGGAACACTGAAGCTTTCTTT,CAWVGDGGNTEAFF
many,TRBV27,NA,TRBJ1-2,TGTGCCAGCAGTTTAAGAGGAGACAGCTATGGCTACACCTTC,CASSLRGDSYGYTF
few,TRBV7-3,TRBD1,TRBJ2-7,TGTGCCATACTCTCGGACAGGGGGCTCTACGAGCAGTACTTC,CAILSDRGLYEQYF
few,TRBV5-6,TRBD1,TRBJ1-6,TGTGCCAGCAGATCAGGGGGCGACTACTATTCACCCCTCCACTTT,CASRSGGDYYSPLHF
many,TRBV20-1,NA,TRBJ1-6,TGCAGTGCGTCCGGGACATATGATTCACCCCTCCACTTT,CSASGTYDSPLHF
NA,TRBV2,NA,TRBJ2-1,TGTGCCAGCAGTGGGTTGACCGAGCAGTTCTTC,CASSGLTEQFF
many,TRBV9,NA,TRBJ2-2,TGTGCCAGCAGCGTAGCTGCGACTCTCAGCGGGGAGCTGTTTTTT,CASSVAATLSGELFF
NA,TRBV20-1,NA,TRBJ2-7,TGCAGTGCTAGACACCAAGAGCGACTAGAGTTCTACGAGCAGTACTTC,CSARHQERLEFYEQYF
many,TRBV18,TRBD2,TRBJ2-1,TGTGCCAGCTCACTCATAACTAGCGGGGGAGACAATGAGCAGTTCTTC,CASSLITSGGDNEQFF
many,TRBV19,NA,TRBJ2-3,TGTGCCAGTAGTATAGGAGGAATCGGAGCAGATACGCAGTATTTT,CASSIGGIGADTQYF
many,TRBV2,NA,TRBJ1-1,TGTGCCAGCAGCAAAGGTAGCACTGAAGCTTTCTTT,CASSKGSTEAFF
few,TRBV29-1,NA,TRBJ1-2,TGCAGCGTTGAAGTAAGTGGGTGGTCGGCAGCGTACGGCTACACCTTC,CSVEVSGWSAAYGYTF
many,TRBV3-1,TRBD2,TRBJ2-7,TGTGCCAGCAGCCAAGAAGGACTAGCCTACGAGCAGTACTTC,CASSQEGLAYEQYF
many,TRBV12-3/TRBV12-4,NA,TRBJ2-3,TGTGCCAGCAGTTTAAGCGGCAGTCCAGCGCAGTATTTT,CASSLSGSPAQYF
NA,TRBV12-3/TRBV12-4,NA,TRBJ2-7,TGTGCCAGCAGTTTCGGGGGTTCCACCTACGAGCAGTACTTC,CASSFGGSTYEQYF
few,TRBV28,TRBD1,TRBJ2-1,TGTGCCAGCAGTTTGTTGAGACAGGGGTTCGGTGAGCAGTTCTTC,CASSLLRQGFGEQFF
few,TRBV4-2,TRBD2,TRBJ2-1,TGTGCCAGCAGCCTTTCCAGCGGGGGACGGGAGCAGTTCTTC,CASSLSSGGREQFF
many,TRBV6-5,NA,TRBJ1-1,TGTGCCAGCAGTTACTTGGGGGGGGACACTGAAGCTTTCTTT,CASSYLGGDTEAFF
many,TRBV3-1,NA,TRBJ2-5,TGTGCCAGCAGCCAAGATTCACAAAACCAAGAGACCCAGTACTTC,CASSQDSQNQETQYF
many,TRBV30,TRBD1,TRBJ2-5,TGTGCCTGGACTGGGACAGTCCAAGAGACCCAGTACTTC,CAWTGTVQETQYF
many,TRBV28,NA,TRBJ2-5,TGTGCCAGCAGTTTGGGGGGGCGCGGGCTTTTTCAGTACTTC,CASSLGGRGLFQYF
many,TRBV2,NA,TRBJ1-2,TGTGCCAGCAGTGAAGGCAGGGGCTATGGCTACACCTTC,CASSEGRGYGYTF
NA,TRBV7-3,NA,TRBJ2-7,TGTGCCAGCAGCTTTGACTCCCCGGGACACAATTACGAGCAGTACTTC,CASSFDSPGHNYEQYF
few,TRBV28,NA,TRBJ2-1,TGTGCCAGCAGACAGAAGGGAAGCTCCTACAATGAGCAGTTCTTC,CASRQKGSSYNEQFF
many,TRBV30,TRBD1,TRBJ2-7,TGTGCCTGGAGTGTTGGGACAGGGAGCGAGCAGTACTTC,CAWSVGTGSEQYF
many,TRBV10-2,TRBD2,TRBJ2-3,TGCGCCAGCAGTTTAGCGGGGGGGAGCACAGATACGCAGTATTTT,CASSLAGGSTDTQYF
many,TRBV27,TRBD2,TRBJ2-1,TGTGCCAGCAGTTTATTGAGCGGGAGATGGTCCTACAATGAGCAGTTCTTC,CASSLLSGRWSYNEQFF
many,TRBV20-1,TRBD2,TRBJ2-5,TGCAGTGCTTTTTTAGCGGGGCAAGAGACCCAGTACTTC,CSAFLAGQETQYF
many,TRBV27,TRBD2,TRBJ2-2,TGTGCCAGCAAAACGGGAGGGATGAACACCGGGGAGCTGTTTTTT,CASKTGGMNTGELFF
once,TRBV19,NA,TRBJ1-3,TGTGCCAGTAGTATTCCAATCCGGGTCACAAAGCCTGGAAACACCATATATTTT,CASSIPIRVTKPGNTIYF
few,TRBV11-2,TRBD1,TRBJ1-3,TGTGCCAGCAGCCGAAGAGGGGCAGGGGGCTCTGGAAACACCATATATTTT,CASSRRGAGGSGNTIYF
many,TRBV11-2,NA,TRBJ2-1,TGTGCCAGCAGCTTAGTGGGTAAGAGCTCCTACAATGAGCAGTTCTTC,CASSLVGKSSYNEQFF
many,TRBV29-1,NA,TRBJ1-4,TGCAGCGTTGAAACGCCAGGGTCTAATGAAAAACTGTTTTTT,CSVETPGSNEKLFF
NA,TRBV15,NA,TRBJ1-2,TGTGCCACCAGCACCTTCCAAGGGGGTAAGAGTGGCTACACCTTC,CATSTFQGGKSGYTF
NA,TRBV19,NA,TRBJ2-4,TGTGCCAGTAGTATAGATCGGAAGGGGGGAACCAAAAACATTCAGTACTTC,CASSIDRKGGTKNIQYF
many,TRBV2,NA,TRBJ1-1,TGTGCCAGCAGTGAAGGGTATATGAACACTGAAGCTTTCTTT,CASSEGYMNTEAFF
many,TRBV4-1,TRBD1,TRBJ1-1,TGCGCCAGCAGCCAAGCGGACAGGGAGGAAGCTTTCTTT,CASSQADREEAFF